This note documents a single T cell receptor beta chain sequence. As processed by the authors: How many nucleated cells were present was estimated from reference gene primer amplification. Sequencing was performed with immunoSEQ multiplex PCR; in TCRdb, only in-frame clones are kept and a portion is missing. V, J and clone size are those of that table, while D and trimming were read from the DNA. In the table there are 250,000 or so clones, more than 75% of which are singletons. The data were taken from a study of blood T cell repertoires in COVID-19. Study context: COVID-19 samples collected from the United States, Italy and Spain covered acute and convalescent phases. Sources were T cells, B-cell-depleted T cells, or PBMCs; the material itself was cDNA or gDNA.

There are 15 residues in the CDR3. The V gene's germline CDR1 is LNHDA and CDR2 SQIVND (reference sequence). V shed 7 bases, J shed 7 bases, and the junction held 13 bases outside the gene matches. The sample was peripheral blood. The sequence derives from a woman in her 40s who had recovered from COVID-19. The chain has TRBV19 and TRBJ1-2; 9 bases align to TRBD1. Here the CDR3 reads CASTIGGQGSGGYTF. The CDR3 coding sequence is TGTGCCAGTACCATAGGAGGACAGGGGTCGGGTGGCTACACCTTC.